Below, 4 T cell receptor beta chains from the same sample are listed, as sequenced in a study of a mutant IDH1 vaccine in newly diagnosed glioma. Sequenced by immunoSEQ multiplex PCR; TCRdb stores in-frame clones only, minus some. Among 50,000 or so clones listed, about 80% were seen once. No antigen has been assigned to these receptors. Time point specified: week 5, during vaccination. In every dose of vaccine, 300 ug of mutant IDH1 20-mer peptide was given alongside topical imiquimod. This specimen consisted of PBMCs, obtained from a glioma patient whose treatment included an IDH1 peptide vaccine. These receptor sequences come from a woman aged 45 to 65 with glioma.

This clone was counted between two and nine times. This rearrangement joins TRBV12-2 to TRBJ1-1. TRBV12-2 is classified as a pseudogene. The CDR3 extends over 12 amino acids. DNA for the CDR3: TGTGCAAGTCGCTTCCGCGGGGAGGAAGCTTTCTTT. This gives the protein CASRFRGEEAFF.

The CDR3 is CASSPRTGGEGDTGELFF. As DNA, the CDR3 is TGCGCCAGCAGCCCCAGGACAGGGGGCGAGGGTGACACCGGGGAGCTGTTTTTT. This chain uses TRBV4-1 with TRBJ2-2; 11 bases align to TRBD1. The J segment lost 3 bases and the V segment lost 4 bases, leaving 10 bases of the junction unmatched. From germline, CDR1 is MGHRA and CDR2 YSYEKL. CDR3 length: 18 residues.

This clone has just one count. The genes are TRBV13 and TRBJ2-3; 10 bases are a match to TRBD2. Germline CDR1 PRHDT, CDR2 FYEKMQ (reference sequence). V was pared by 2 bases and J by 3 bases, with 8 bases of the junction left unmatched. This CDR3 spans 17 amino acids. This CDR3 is CASSLRSGGVWTDTQYF. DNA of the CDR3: TGTGCCAGCAGCTTAAGAAGCGGGGGGGTTTGGACAGATACGCAGTATTTT.

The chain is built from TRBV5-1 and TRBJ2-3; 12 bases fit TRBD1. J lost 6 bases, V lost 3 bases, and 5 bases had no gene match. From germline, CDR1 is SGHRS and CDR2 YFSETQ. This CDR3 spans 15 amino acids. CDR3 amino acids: CASSWGQGAGDTQYF. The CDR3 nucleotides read TGCGCCAGCAGCTGGGGACAGGGGGCAGGTGATACGCAGTATTTT. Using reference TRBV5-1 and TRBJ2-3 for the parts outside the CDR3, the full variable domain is KAGVTQTPRYLIKTRGQQVTLSCSPISGHRSVSWYQQTPGQGLQFLFEYFSETQRNKGNFPGRFSGRQFSNSRSEMNVSTLELGDSALYLCASSWGQGAGDTQYFGPGTRLTVL.